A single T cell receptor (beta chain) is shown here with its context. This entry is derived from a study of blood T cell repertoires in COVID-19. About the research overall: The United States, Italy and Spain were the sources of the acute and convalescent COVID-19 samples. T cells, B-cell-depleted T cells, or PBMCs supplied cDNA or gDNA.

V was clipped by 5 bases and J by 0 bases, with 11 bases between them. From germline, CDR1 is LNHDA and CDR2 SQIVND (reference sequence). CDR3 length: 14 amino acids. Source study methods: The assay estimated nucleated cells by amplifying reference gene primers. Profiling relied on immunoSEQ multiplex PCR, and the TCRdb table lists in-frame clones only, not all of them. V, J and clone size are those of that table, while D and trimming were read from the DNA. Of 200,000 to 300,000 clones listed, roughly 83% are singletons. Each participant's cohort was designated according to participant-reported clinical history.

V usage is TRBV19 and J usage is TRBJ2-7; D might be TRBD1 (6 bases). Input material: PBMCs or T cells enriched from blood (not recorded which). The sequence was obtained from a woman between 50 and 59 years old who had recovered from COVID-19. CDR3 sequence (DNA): TGTGCCAGTAGTGGTCAGGGGAGCTCCTACGAGCAGTACTTC. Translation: CASSGQGSSYEQYF.